The 8 T cell receptor beta chains below come from one sample, sequenced in a study of blood T cell repertoires in COVID-19. Assay used: immunoSEQ multiplex PCR; TCRdb lists only in-frame clones, some missing. The sample carries 350,000 or so clones, around 87% recorded once. Sequencing was done on a sample of peripheral blood. The origin of the receptors is a man between 18 and 35 years old with active or convalescent COVID-19.

The chain employs TRBV18 and TRBJ2-1, with D perhaps TRBD1 (6 bases). The CDR3 has 15 residues. V lost 6 bases, J lost 7 bases, and 19 bases lay in between. From germline, CDR1 is KGHSH and CDR2 LQKENI. As DNA, the CDR3 is TGTGCCAGCTCGCCCTCGGCAGGGGCAAGAAATGAGCAGTTCTTC. Encoded protein: CASSPSAGARNEQFF.

The J gene is TRBJ1-6, the V gene TRBV7-2; 11 nucleotides match TRBD1. This CDR3 has 16 residues. After removal of 5 bases from V and 2 bases from J, the junction contained 2 bases not matched to a gene. Germline CDR1 SGHTA, CDR2 FQGNSA. The DNA of the CDR3 is TGTGCCAGCAGCCCGGGACAGGGGGCCTATAATTCACCCCTCCACTTT. It specifies CASSPGQGAYNSPLHF. The complete variable domain, with remaining parts taken from reference TRBV7-2 and TRBJ1-6, reads GAGVSQSPSNKVTEKGKDVELRCDPISGHTALYWYRQSLGQGLEFLIYFQGNSAPDKSGLPSDRFSAERTGGSVSTLTIQRTQQEDSAVYLCASSPGQGAYNSPLHFGNGTRLTVT.

This rearrangement joins TRBV4-1 to TRBJ2-5, with unresolved D. The V gene lost 3 bases and the J gene lost 3 bases, with 11 bases spanning the gap. The CDR3 runs to 14 residues. Germline loops: CDR1 MGHRA, CDR2 YSYEKL. In nucleotides, the CDR3 is TGCGCCAGCAGCCACCCCAATGCGGAAGAGACCCAGTACTTC. Translation: CASSHPNAEETQYF.

The chain has TRBV19 and TRBJ1-6; perhaps TRBD1 as D (6 bases). This CDR3 has 14 residues. The V gene lost 4 bases and the J gene lost 6 bases, with 10 bases spanning the gap. CDR1 is LNHDA, CDR2 SQIVND, per germline (reference sequence). The CDR3 reads CASSTGTSNSPLHF. The CDR3 DNA is TGTGCCAGTAGTACCGGGACATCTAATTCACCCCTCCACTTT.

J is TRBJ1-2 and V is TRBV9, with D uncertain. V shed 2 bases and J shed 4 bases, with 12 bases lying between them. The CDR3 length is 14 residues. Germline V gene data show CDR1 as SGDLS and CDR2 as YYNGEE. The CDR3 coding sequence is TGTGCCAGCAGCGTTGGAGGAAGCTCCTATGGCTACACCTTC. This translates into CASSVGGSSYGYTF.

The chain joins TRBV28 to TRBJ1-2, with a weak D call TRBD1 (5 bases). V gave up 9 bases and J gave up 1 base, with 21 bases separating them. Germline CDR1 is MDHEN and CDR2 is SYDVKM. The CDR3 contains 16 residues. The CDR3 region has the DNA TGTGCCAGTGCACTATCGCGGGGTAGGGGTAACTATGGCTACACCTTC. This sequence encodes CASALSRGRGNYGYTF.

There are a few counts of this clone. This chain uses TRBV4-3 with TRBJ1-6; weak D call: TRBD1 (6 bases). CDR1 is LGHNA, CDR2 YSLEER, per germline. The CDR3 is 14 amino acids. The germline V and J ends were trimmed by 1 base and 7 bases, with 8 bases remaining between them. DNA for the CDR3: TGCGCCAGCAGCCAAGGGACAGAAAATTCACCCCTCCACTTT. Its translation: CASSQGTENSPLHF.

The chain combines TRBV14 with TRBJ2-7, with TRBD1 identical over 7 bases. There are 13 residues in the CDR3. J gave up 4 bases and V 1 base, and 1 base lay outside the gene matches. CDR1 and CDR2 (germline): SGHDN, FVKESK. This CDR3 is CASSQGQGYEQYF. The CDR3 DNA is TGTGCCAGCAGCCAAGGACAGGGTTACGAGCAGTACTTC. The full variable domain, completed using reference TRBV14 and TRBJ2-7, is EAGVTQFPSHSVIEKGQTVTLRCDPISGHDNLYWYRRVMGKEIKFLLHFVKESKQDESGMPNNRFLAERTGGTYSTLKVQPAELEDSGVYFCASSQGQGYEQYFGPGTRLTVT.